This record covers a single T cell receptor (beta chain). Its antigen is not identified. Germline CDR1 reads ENHRY; CDR2 reads SYGVKD. The V end was cut by 7 bases, the J end by 5 bases, with 8 bases between. This CDR3 is 11 amino acids long. The data stem from a study of cytomegalovirus exposure and HLA in healthy donors. Study-wide findings and caveats: The CMV antigen specificity of a few CMV-associated chains was confirmed through in vitro analysis.

PCR employed 60 Vbeta and 13 Jbeta primers. Repertoires were generated with immunoSEQ multiplex PCR, while TCRdb's copy carries only in-frame clones and drops some. The sample contains 160,000 or so clones, about two thirds of which appear only once. What was sequenced was PBMCs. The TCR sequence derives from a woman in her thirties in good health and CMV-seronegative. This chain connects TRBV10-3 to TRBJ2-5, with a weak D call TRBD2 (5 bases). The CDR3 region has the DNA TGTGCCATCACATCGGGGGAGACCCAGTACTTC. It encodes CAITSGETQYF.